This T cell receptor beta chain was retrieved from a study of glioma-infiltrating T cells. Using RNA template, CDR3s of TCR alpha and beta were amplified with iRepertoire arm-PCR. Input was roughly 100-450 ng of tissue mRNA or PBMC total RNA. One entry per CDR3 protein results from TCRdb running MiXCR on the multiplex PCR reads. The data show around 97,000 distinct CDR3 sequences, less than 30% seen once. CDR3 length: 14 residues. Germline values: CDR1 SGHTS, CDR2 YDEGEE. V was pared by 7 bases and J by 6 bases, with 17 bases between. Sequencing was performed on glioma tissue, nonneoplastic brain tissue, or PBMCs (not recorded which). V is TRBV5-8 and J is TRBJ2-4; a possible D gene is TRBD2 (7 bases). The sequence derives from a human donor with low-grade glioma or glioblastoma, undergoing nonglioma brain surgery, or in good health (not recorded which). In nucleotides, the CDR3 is TGTGCCAGCGCCTGGGCGGGGGCGAGAAACATTCAGTACTTC. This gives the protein CASAWAGARNIQYF.